The rows below give T cell receptor beta chains drawn from one sample of a study of cytomegalovirus exposure and HLA in healthy donors. Produced via immunoSEQ multiplex PCR; TCRdb's table is partial and in-frame only. The sample comprises 75,000 to 95,000 clones, 65% to 85% of which are singletons, and 3.3% rests with the top ten. What was sequenced was PBMCs. The receptors stem from a man aged 45-65 years in good health and CMV-seronegative. Both conserved end residues are part of each CDR3. D genes are given only for firm matches. Size values are once, few and many counts, or a class for expanded clones, and some rows have none.

TRBV5-4	few	NA	TRBJ2-3	CASSFPGRSTDTQYF	TGTGCCAGCAGCTTCCCGGGGAGAAGCACAGATACGCAGTATTTT
TRBV28	once	TRBD1	TRBJ1-3	CASSSMTGQRNTIYF	TGTGCCAGCAGTTCTATGACAGGGCAAAGAAACACCATATATTTT
TRBV19	once	NA	TRBJ1-6	CASRDTDSSSPLHF	TGTGCCAGTAGGGACACAGACTCATCATCACCCCTCCACTTT
TRBV10-3	NA	TRBD2	TRBJ2-3	CAIMASGGTDTQYF	TGTGCCATCATGGCTAGCGGGGGCACAGATACGCAGTATTTT
TRBV19	few	NA	TRBJ2-1	CASSINKDNEQFF	TGTGCCAGTAGTATTAACAAAGACAATGAGCAGTTCTTC
TRBV30	NA	NA	TRBJ1-2	CAWSRPQQGYGYTF	TGTGCCTGGAGTAGGCCGCAACAGGGATATGGTTACACCTTC
TRBV6-1	NA	TRBD1	TRBJ1-2	CASSELGQGAGYTF	TGTGCCAGCAGTGAACTAGGACAGGGAGCTGGCTACACCTTC
TRBV30	NA	TRBD1	TRBJ2-3	CALDRQGDTQYF	TGTGCCCTCGATCGACAGGGAGATACGCAGTATTTT
TRBV7-9	NA	NA	TRBJ1-2	CASSPTTGTGGGYTF	TGTGCCAGCAGCCCGACCACCGGGACGGGAGGAGGCTACACCTTC
TRBV5-1	NA	TRBD1	TRBJ2-5	CASSISRTGSRYGSQETQYF	TGCGCCAGCAGCATTTCAAGGACAGGCAGTAGATATGGATCCCAAGAGACCCAGTACTTC
TRBV7-9	NA	NA	TRBJ1-3	CASSFSGDGNTIYF	TGTGCCAGCAGCTTTAGCGGAGATGGAAACACCATATATTTT
TRBV10-3	NA	TRBD2	TRBJ2-1	CATAPSGSAYNEQFF	TGTGCCACAGCTCCTAGCGGATCAGCCTACAATGAGCAGTTCTTC
TRBV19	NA	NA	TRBJ1-1	CASGLLNTEAFF	TGTGCCAGCGGACTCTTGAACACTGAAGCTTTCTTT
TRBV5-1	NA	NA	TRBJ1-3	CASSYGPSISGNTIYF	TGCGCCAGCAGCTATGGGCCGAGCATCTCTGGAAACACCATATATTTT
TRBV7-3	NA	TRBD1	TRBJ1-2	CASSQGTAQSKFF	TGTGCCAGCAGCCAAGGGACAGCCCAATCAAAGTTCTTC
TRBV27	NA	TRBD1	TRBJ2-6	CASSLDRATSGANVLTF	TGTGCCAGCAGCCTGGACAGGGCAACCTCTGGGGCCAACGTCCTGACTTTC
TRBV7-9	NA	TRBD1	TRBJ1-2	CASSYRTGGYGYTF	TGTGCCAGCAGCTATCGGACAGGGGGCTATGGCTACACCTTC
TRBV7-2	NA	TRBD1	TRBJ2-1	CASSSRQGSYNEQFF	TGTGCCAGCAGCTCTAGACAGGGGTCCTACAATGAGCAGTTCTTC
TRBV19	NA	TRBD1	TRBJ1-1	CASSAGGAFTEAFF	TGTGCCAGTAGTGCAGGGGGCGCATTCACTGAAGCTTTCTTT
TRBV6-5	few	NA	TRBJ1-6	CASRLQENNSPLHF	TGTGCCAGCAGACTACAGGAGAATAATTCACCCCTCCACTTT
TRBV15	NA	TRBD1	TRBJ1-1	CATSSRGRDTEAFF	TGTGCCACCAGCTCCAGGGGGCGAGACACTGAAGCTTTCTTT
TRBV6-5	few	NA	TRBJ1-1	CASSYQGGAEAFF	TGTGCCAGCAGTTACCAGGGTGGGGCTGAAGCTTTCTTT
TRBV6-1	NA	NA	TRBJ1-6	CASAPTNTPLHF	TGTGCCAGCGCACCGACTAATACACCCCTCCACTTT
TRBV4-2	NA	NA	TRBJ1-2	CASSSGDALNYGCTF	TGTGCCAGCAGCTCTGGCGACGCGTTAAACTATGGCTGCACCTTC
TRBV4-3	NA	TRBD1	TRBJ2-7	CASSRRDRVDEQYF	TGCGCCAGCAGCCGACGGGACAGGGTGGACGAGCAGTACTTC
TRBV21-1	NA	NA	TRBJ2-6	CASSNRPAGAVGANVLTF	TGTGCCAGCAGCAATCGCCCAGCGGGGGCCGTAGGGGCCAACGTCCTGACTTTC
TRBV2	NA	NA	TRBJ2-3	CASTVSRWHTQYF	TGTGCCAGCACAGTCTCTAGGTGGCATACGCAGTATTTT
TRBV11-2	NA	NA	TRBJ1-1	CASSLPGRPEAFF	TGTGCCAGCAGCTTACCAGGGCGCCCTGAAGCTTTCTTT
TRBV15	NA	TRBD1	TRBJ1-2	CATSRPGQGRNYGYTF	TGTGCCACCAGCAGGCCGGGACAGGGGAGAAACTATGGCTACACCTTC
TRBV5-1	NA	NA	TRBJ1-1	CASSLEWGGNTEAFF	TGCGCCAGCAGCTTGGAGTGGGGCGGCAACACTGAAGCTTTCTTT
TRBV5-1	NA	TRBD1	TRBJ1-1	CASGTENPEAFF	TGCGCCAGCGGGACAGAGAATCCTGAAGCTTTCTTT
TRBV6-5	NA	NA	TRBJ2-7	CASSYTTRQATYEQYF	TGTGCCAGCAGTTACACAACCCGCCAGGCCACCTACGAGCAGTACTTC
TRBV2	few	TRBD1	TRBJ1-1	CATFRDSGPNTEAFF	TGTGCCACTTTCCGGGACAGCGGCCCGAACACTGAAGCTTTCTTT
TRBV2	NA	TRBD1	TRBJ1-3	CASSVTDRGVGNTIYF	TGTGCCAGCAGTGTGACGGACAGGGGCGTAGGAAACACCATATATTTT
TRBV7-8	NA	NA	TRBJ2-1	CASRPLGTTQGGGYNEQFF	TGTGCCAGCAGACCCCTCGGGACTACCCAAGGAGGGGGCTACAATGAGCAGTTCTTC
TRBV28	NA	NA	TRBJ2-7	CASTRAYEQYF	TGTGCCAGCACCAGGGCCTACGAGCAGTACTTC
TRBV2	NA	NA	TRBJ1-1	CASTQQGGINTEAFF	TGTGCCAGCACCCAACAGGGCGGAATAAACACTGAAGCTTTCTTT
TRBV5-5	NA	NA	TRBJ2-1	CASSFSDNEQFF	TGTGCCAGCAGCTTTTCGGACAATGAGCAGTTCTTC
TRBV7-3	NA	TRBD1	TRBJ2-1	CASSPGTGAGHEQFF	TGTGCCAGCAGCCCGGGGACAGGGGCAGGGCATGAGCAGTTCTTC
TRBV11-2	NA	TRBD1	TRBJ2-1	CASSQGAGSSYNEQFF	TGTGCCAGCAGCCAGGGGGCGGGGAGCTCCTACAATGAGCAGTTCTTC
TRBV5-1	NA	TRBD1	TRBJ1-2	CASSLTRQGNYGYTF	TGCGCCAGCAGCTTGACGCGACAGGGTAACTATGGCTACACCTTC
TRBV7-8	NA	NA	TRBJ1-1	CASLQLNTEAFF	TGTGCCAGTCTTCAGTTGAACACTGAAGCTTTCTTT
TRBV6-6	NA	NA	TRBJ2-5	CASSYSRVETQYF	TGTGCCAGCAGTTACTCGAGGGTGGAGACCCAGTACTTC
TRBV15	NA	NA	TRBJ1-6	CATSRDIAGGNSPLHF	TGTGCCACCAGCAGAGATATCGCCGGGGGGAATTCACCCCTCCACTTT
TRBV7-2	NA	TRBD1	TRBJ2-4	CASSLATGTGFQYF	TGTGCCAGCAGCTTAGCGACGGGGACAGGCTTTCAGTACTTC
TRBV28	NA	NA	TRBJ2-3	CASSLGLLTGIGSTDTQYF	TGTGCCAGCAGTTTGGGCCTTCTAACAGGGATAGGCAGCACAGATACGCAGTATTTT
TRBV5-6	NA	NA	TRBJ1-2	CASSLGVGGLGYGYTF	TGTGCCAGCAGCTTGGGGGTGGGCGGACTCGGCTATGGCTACACCTTC